This T cell receptor (beta chain) was identified in a study of T-cell reconstitution after alpha-beta-depleted transplantation in children (dated by TCRdb to between 2015 and 2016). Background on the whole study: Using TCR repertoire profiling, the study followed T-cell immune reconstitution in a quantitative way in children after TCRalphabeta/CD19-depleted allogeneic hematopoietic cell transplantation.

The method behind the library was PCR. The sequencing machine was an Illumina HiSeq 2500. Molecular barcoding was employed in the preparation of TCR libraries, with unique molecular identifiers being used to normalize TCRbeta repertoire quantification. TCRdb reran the public reads through fastp at Q25 and MiXCR, keeping productive beta chains. Identical CDR3 protein sequences are pooled into one entry, listed with their most common genes and DNA. In all, the sample holds over 150,000 distinct CDR3 sequences, and roughly 7.5% of those were seen once. The ten most abundant clones make up 3% to 3.5% of the sample. There are a few counts of this clonotype. What antigen it recognizes has not been identified. Per-base qualities were not stored, and no clone one base away is much larger. The germline V gene provides CDR1 MNHEY and CDR2 SVGEGT. V sheds 7 bases and J sheds 3 bases, leaving 10 bases between their ends. The CDR3, from cysteine to phenylalanine, totals 13 residues. Only CDR3 DNA remains: 39 bases, in frame from the first base.

This receptor chain uses TRBV6-2 or TRBV6-3 and TRBJ1-5; a confident D gene designation cannot be given. This clonotype was sampled from a human donor who donated a stem cell graft to a child with Wiskott-Aldrich syndrome. The input for sequencing was PBMCs from the stem cell graft donor, taken from the stem cell graft. The CDR3 in this case is CASIGVSNQPQHF. The DNA reads as follows: TGTGCCAGCATTGGGGTATCCAATCAGCCCCAGCATTTT.